This T cell receptor (beta chain) derives from a study of blood T cells in healthy people across ages. The CDR3 consists of 15 residues. V shed 0 bases and J 4 bases; nucleotides not matched to a gene: 3. From germline, CDR1 is LGHNA and CDR2 YSLEER. Sample-barcoded 5' priming and a J-beta primer mix drove a second PCR of 7 to 11 cycles. Carrying 12 random nucleotides, a template-switch adaptor labeled each individual cDNA molecule. TCRdb independently ran MiXCR on the 5' RACE reads; one entry per CDR3 protein. The data contain around 1,100,000 distinct CDR3 sequences, about two fifths of them singletons. This clonotype was recorded a few times.

The sequence came from a man between 18 and 35 years old in good health. J is TRBJ1-2 and V is TRBV4-3; 9 positions match TRBD1. Material: blood. CDR3 bases: TGCGCCAGCAGCCAAGAGGTGACAGGGGGCTATGGCTACACCTTC. The encoded protein is CASSQEVTGGYGYTF.